These 5 T cell receptor beta chains were sequenced from one sample in a study of blood T cell repertoires in COVID-19. Method: immunoSEQ multiplex PCR; TCRdb's copy keeps in-frame clones and lacks some. The top ten hold 2% to 2.5% of the sample, which has about 220,000 clones, roughly 88% seen once. Sample: PBMCs or T cells enriched from blood (not recorded which). The receptors originated from a woman aged 35 to 49 with acute COVID-19.

The chain recombines TRBV7-2 with TRBJ1-6; TRBD1 matches 8 bases. With 5 bases clipped from V and 7 bases from J, the junction kept 7 bases outside the gene matches. Germline values: CDR1 SGHTA, CDR2 FQGNSA. This CDR3 comprises 15 residues. DNA of the CDR3: TGTGCCAGCAGCCCTGGACAGGGCCCAAATTCACCCCTCCACTTT. It translates to CASSPGQGPNSPLHF.

The J gene is TRBJ1-2, the V gene TRBV7-9, with a weak D call TRBD1 (6 bases). This CDR3 comprises 15 residues. With 2 bases removed from V and 2 bases from J, the gap between germline ends came to 12 bases. Germline assignment: CDR1 SEHNR and CDR2 FQNEAQ (reference sequence). CDR3 sequence: CASSLNPGANYGYTF. The DNA for the CDR3 is TGTGCCAGCAGCTTAAACCCAGGGGCGAACTATGGCTACACCTTC.

The V gene is TRBV7-8, the J gene TRBJ2-1, with 9 nucleotides matching TRBD1. The CDR3 is made up of 15 amino acids. Germline V CDR1 and CDR2: SGHVS, FQNEAQ. After removal of 5 bases from V and 3 bases from J, the junction contained 5 bases not matched to a gene. The CDR3 nucleotides are TGTGCCAGCAGCACCCGACAGGGGGGCTACAATGAGCAGTTCTTC. It translates to CASSTRQGGYNEQFF. Supplemented by reference TRBV7-8 and TRBJ2-1, the full variable domain reads GAGVSQSPRYKVAKRGQDVALRCDPISGHVSLFWYQQALGQGPEFLTYFQNEAQLDKSGLPSDRFFAERPEGSVSTLKIQRTQQEDSAVYLCASSTRQGGYNEQFFGPGTRLTVL.

The chain couples TRBV28 to TRBJ2-1; TRBD2 agrees at 8 bases. V shed 6 bases, J shed 0 bases, and the junction held 4 bases outside the gene matches. The CDR3 runs 15 residues. Germline values: CDR1 MDHEN, CDR2 SYDVKM. As DNA, the CDR3 is TGTGCCAGCAGCCCCACTAGCGGCTCCTACAATGAGCAGTTCTTC. Translation: CASSPTSGSYNEQFF. Full variable domain (missing parts from reference TRBV28 and TRBJ2-1): DVKVTQSSRYLVKRTGEKVFLECVQDMDHENMFWYRQDPGLGLRLIYFSYDVKMKEKGDIPEGYSVSREKKERFSLILESASTNQTSMYLCASSPTSGSYNEQFFGPGTRLTVL.

This clone showed up just once. V is TRBV7-9 and J is TRBJ1-6, with 7 bases lining up with TRBD1. Trimming took 3 bases from V and 7 from J; bases not matched to a gene: 12. From germline, CDR1 is SEHNR and CDR2 FQNEAQ (reference sequence). The CDR3 extends over 17 amino acids. CDR3 in amino acids: CASSFAEQGWGNSPLHF. The CDR3 DNA sequence: TGTGCCAGCAGCTTCGCGGAACAGGGGTGGGGGAATTCACCCCTCCACTTT.